The clone carrying this TCR beta chain was counted between two and nine times. What it binds is not known. The junction shows a germline mismatch at one end, possibly a read error. This specimen comes from a study of spatial heterogeneity in lung cancer. The wider study: The donor population consisted of some 70 patients with untreated, early-stage non-small cell lung cancer. Available follow-up PBMC samples were sequenced, at a median of roughly two years post-resection. Every unique TCR and UMI combination, on average, appeared more than ten times in raw reads. Points from the study as a whole: At resection, ubiquitous expanded tumor TCRs appeared in blood more than at follow-up.

From germline, CDR1 is SEHNR and CDR2 FQNEAQ (reference sequence). The CDR3 totals 16 residues. TCRdb re-called the 5' RACE reads with MiXCR, one entry per CDR3 protein. The data contain about 50,000 distinct CDR3 sequences, around 7% of them singletons. Sample time point: blood at routine non-recurrence follow-up after resection. Unsorted whole RNA from tumor, nontumor lung or frozen PBMC underwent sequencing. This material consisted of PBMCs, taken at follow-up. The receptor was derived from a female donor with early-stage non-small cell lung cancer. The chain links TRBV7-9 to TRBJ2-1; TRBD1 matches 8 bases. The DNA of the CDR3 is TGTGCCAGCAGCTTACCCGGACAGGGTACCTACGATGAGCAGTTCTTC. Its translation is CASSLPGQGTYDEQFF.